The 27 T cell receptor beta chains below were found in one sample sequenced in a study of T-cell memory formation after mild COVID-19. TCRdb reprocessed the 5' RACE reads with MiXCR, giving one entry per CDR3 protein. The sample yields under 200,000 distinct CDR3 sequences, 10% to 15% seen once. Sequencing was carried out using PBMCs or a T cell subset sorted from them (not recorded which). All receptors derive from a man aged 18 to 29 who had mild COVID-19 (a few samples of this study predate the infection). Cell type and time point are not known.

This clonotype appeared many times. This chain uses TRBV12-3 or TRBV12-4 with TRBJ1-1, with a tentative D call TRBD1 (5 bases). The CDR3 consists of 14 residues. Trimming removed 7 bases from V and 0 bases from J, with 12 bases in between. CDR3 bases: TGTGCCAGCACCAGGGTACCCTTGAACACTGAAGCTTTCTTT. Translating gives CASTRVPLNTEAFF.

The chain employs TRBV12-3 or TRBV12-4 and TRBJ1-5; no clear D. The V and J ends lost 6 bases and 2 bases respectively, with 11 bases between them. The CDR3 has 14 residues. The CDR3 loop is CASSPGRGNQPQHF. CDR3 coding DNA: TGTGCCAGCAGCCCCGGCCGAGGCAATCAGCCCCAGCATTTT.

The chain has TRBV20-1 and TRBJ1-1, with D unclear. V lost 7 bases to trimming and J lost 6 bases, with 15 bases between them. Per the germline V gene, CDR1 is DFQATT and CDR2 is SNEGSKA (reference sequence). There are 12 residues in the CDR3. CDR3 DNA: TGCAGTGTTGGACCTGCGGACCCTGAAGCTTTCTTT. Protein product: CSVGPADPEAFF.

V and J are TRBV15 and TRBJ1-1, with D tentatively TRBD1 (6 bases). CDR3 size: 17 residues. Trimming took off 0 bases at V and 1 base at J, with 15 bases between the two ends. The germline gives CDR1 LNHNV, CDR2 YYDKDF (reference sequence). The CDR3 coding sequence is TGTGCCACCAGCAGAGATCTAATCGGGGGCTCGAACACTGAAGCTTTCTTT. Its translation is CATSRDLIGGSNTEAFF.

This clonotype occurred a few times. The V call is TRBV28, the J call TRBJ2-7; D ambiguous. The CDR3 runs 11 residues. CDR1 is MDHEN, CDR2 SYDVKM, per germline. V was trimmed by 5 bases and J by 12 bases, leaving 14 bases between them. CDR3 coding DNA: TGTGCCAGCAGTGGGTCTAGTCCTGCGTACTTC. Translation: CASSGSSPAYF. Complete variable domain (other parts from reference TRBV28 and TRBJ2-7): DVKVTQSSRYLVKRTGEKVFLECVQDMDHENMFWYRQDPGLGLRLIYFSYDVKMKEKGDIPEGYSVSREKKERFSLILESASTNQTSMYLCASSGSSPAYFGPGTRLTVT.

The V call is TRBV6-6, the J call TRBJ2-4, with 9 bases identical to TRBD1. Losses at the gene ends were 4 bases for V and 5 bases for J; bases not matched to a gene: 3. Germline V gene lookup returns CDR1 MNHNY and CDR2 SVGAGI (reference sequence). The CDR3 loop spans 14 amino acids. Written as DNA, the CDR3 is TGTGCCAGCAGTTTACAGGGGGCCCAAAACATTCAGTACTTC. Translation: CASSLQGAQNIQYF.

The CDR3 loop is CAISDRFPGEVNSPLHF. DNA of the CDR3: TGTGCCATCAGTGATCGGTTTCCTGGGGAGGTAAATTCACCCCTCCACTTT. The chain uses TRBV10-3 and TRBJ1-6, with D hard to call. The CDR3 totals 17 residues. Germline V gives CDR1 ENHRY, CDR2 SYGVKD. V lost 3 bases to trimming and J lost 7 bases, with 19 bases between them.

This chain joins TRBV9 and TRBJ2-7; D is uncertain. The CDR3 totals 15 residues. Germline CDR1 and CDR2: SGDLS and YYNGEE. Trimming removed 0 bases at V and 7 bases at J, with 17 bases between. The CDR3 is CASSVGDDALWEQYF. CDR3 DNA sequence: TGTGCCAGCAGCGTAGGTGATGATGCCCTCTGGGAGCAGTACTTC.

The sample holds a few counts of this clonotype. The chain couples TRBV7-9 to TRBJ1-1; no firm D call. The CDR3 contains 12 residues. CDR1 is SEHNR and CDR2 is FQNEAQ in the germline V gene (reference sequence). V lost 5 bases, J lost 7 bases, and 11 bases lay in between. The CDR3 protein is CASSGRKGEAFF. The CDR3 region has the DNA TGTGCCAGCAGCGGACGGAAGGGTGAAGCTTTCTTT. Full variable domain (missing parts from reference TRBV7-9 and TRBJ1-1): DTGVSQNPRHKITKRGQNVTFRCDPISEHNRLYWYRQTLGQGPEFLTYFQNEAQLEKSRLLSDRFSAERPKGSFSTLEIQRTEQGDSAMYLCASSGRKGEAFFGQGTRLTVV.

This chain uses TRBV12-3 or TRBV12-4 with TRBJ1-6, with unresolved D. V was cut by 5 bases and J by 9 bases, with 8 bases left in between. The CDR3 covers 12 residues. CDR3 nucleotides: TGTGCCAGCAGTCGGGGTCCTTCACCCCTCCACTTT. It codes for CASSRGPSPLHF.

The genes are TRBV3-1 and TRBJ2-7; the match to TRBD2 covers 12 bases. Germline CDR1 and CDR2: LGHDT and YNNKEL (reference sequence). The CDR3 extends over 19 amino acids. J gave up 0 bases and V 3 bases, and 12 bases lay outside the gene matches. CDR3 sequence reads: CASSHRARGLAGYSYEQYF. The DNA for the CDR3 is TGTGCCAGCAGCCACCGGGCTCGCGGACTAGCGGGGTACTCCTACGAGCAGTACTTC.

This chain links TRBV20-1 with TRBJ2-3; 10 nucleotides match TRBD1. V was clipped by 1 base and J by 7 bases; unmatched bases: 8. Germline CDR1 and CDR2: DFQATT and SNEGSKA (reference sequence). The CDR3 spans 15 residues. The CDR3 region is CSARGSGTGVYTQYF. The DNA of the CDR3 is TGCAGTGCTAGAGGTTCCGGGACAGGGGTTTATACGCAGTATTTT.

Ten or more counts support this clonotype. The rearrangement uses TRBV5-1 and TRBJ1-5, with 7 bases that match TRBD1. The CDR3 totals 13 residues. V was clipped by 4 bases and J by 9 bases; unmatched bases: 7. CDR1 and CDR2 from the germline V gene are SGHRS and YFSETQ. The CDR3 bases are TGCGCCAGCAGCCCCGGACAGGAGGTGCCCCAGCATTTT. Translation: CASSPGQEVPQHF. The whole variable domain, remainder taken from reference TRBV5-1 and TRBJ1-5, is KAGVTQTPRYLIKTRGQQVTLSCSPISGHRSVSWYQQTPGQGLQFLFEYFSETQRNKGNFPGRFSGRQFSNSRSEMNVSTLELGDSALYLCASSPGQEVPQHFGDGTRLSIL.

The table lists this clonotype with many counts. This chain uses TRBV4-1 with TRBJ2-7; 9 nucleotides align to TRBD1. This CDR3 spans 13 amino acids. Losses at the gene ends were 3 bases for V and 5 bases for J; bases not matched to a gene: 2. The V gene's germline CDR1 is MGHRA and CDR2 YSYEKL. CDR3 DNA: TGCGCCAGCAGCCAGAGACAGGGGGACGAGCAGTACGTC. Protein product: CASSQRQGDEQYV.

This clonotype was detected only a few times. V usage is TRBV6-2 or TRBV6-3 and J usage is TRBJ1-1, with 8 bases aligning to TRBD1. The CDR3 has 18 amino acids. V dropped 6 bases and J dropped 0; count of bases not matched to a gene: 15. CDR1 and CDR2 from the germline V gene are MNHEY and SVGEGT. CDR3 residues: CASRATLDRGSMNTEAFF. The CDR3 bases are TGTGCCAGCAGGGCTACCCTAGACAGGGGCTCCATGAACACTGAAGCTTTCTTT.

The J gene is TRBJ2-1, the V gene TRBV5-5, with 8 bases identical to TRBD2. The CDR3 runs to 15 residues. The junction had 5 bases not matched to a gene; V was cut back by 2 bases and J by 4 bases. Germline V lookup: CDR1 SGHKS, CDR2 YYEKEE (reference sequence). The CDR3 nucleotides read TGTGCCAGCAGCTTAGGGCGGGGGGAATACAATGAGCAGTTCTTC. Residues: CASSLGRGEYNEQFF.

The V gene is TRBV4-1, the J gene TRBJ2-5, with a weak D call TRBD2 (5 bases). V was pared by 1 base and J by 5 bases, with 20 bases between. The CDR3 is 17 residues long. Germline CDR1 reads MGHRA; CDR2 reads YSYEKL. CDR3 in amino acids: CASSQAGSSISGETQYF. The CDR3 DNA is TGCGCCAGCAGCCAAGCAGGATCGTCTATTTCGGGGGAGACCCAGTACTTC.

This clonotype was seen at least ten times. The gene calls are TRBV5-1 and TRBJ2-3; weak D call: TRBD2 (6 bases). Trimming left V 0 bases short and J 9 bases short, with 14 bases between. The germline V gene has CDR1 SGHRS and CDR2 YFSETQ. The CDR3 has 14 residues. For the CDR3, the DNA is TGCGCCAGCAGCTTGGAAGGGACTCTAACCACGCAGTATTTT. This translates into CASSLEGTLTTQYF.

This clonotype was found many times. This chain links TRBV5-1 with TRBJ1-1; 11 positions agree with TRBD1. The CDR3 length is 14 residues. V was pared by 4 bases and J by 5 bases, with 4 bases of the junction left unmatched. CDR1 SGHRS and CDR2 YFSETQ come from the germline V gene. CDR3 residues: CASSPGTGGTEAFF. The CDR3 nucleotides read TGCGCCAGCAGCCCTGGGACAGGGGGAACTGAAGCTTTCTTT. Complete variable domain (other parts from reference TRBV5-1 and TRBJ1-1): KAGVTQTPRYLIKTRGQQVTLSCSPISGHRSVSWYQQTPGQGLQFLFEYFSETQRNKGNFPGRFSGRQFSNSRSEMNVSTLELGDSALYLCASSPGTGGTEAFFGQGTRLTVV.

The V call is TRBV10-3, the J call TRBJ2-2, with 8 bases fitting TRBD1. Germline-derived CDR1 and CDR2 are ENHRY and SYGVKD. V trimming: 4 bases; J trimming: 2 bases; junction bases outside the gene matches: 3. This CDR3 is built from 15 residues. The CDR3 here is CAISGQGLNTGELFF. The CDR3 DNA reads as TGTGCCATCAGTGGACAGGGGCTCAACACCGGGGAGCTGTTTTTT.

The V and J genes are TRBV29-1 and TRBJ2-1; 11 bases fit TRBD2. In germline, CDR1 is SQVTM, CDR2 ANQGSEA. This CDR3 spans 13 amino acids. With V trimmed by 6 bases and J by 12 bases, 10 bases remained unmatched. The CDR3 region is CSVSSGGPLGQFF. CDR3 DNA: TGCAGCGTGTCTAGCGGGGGGCCCTTAGGGCAGTTCTTC.

The chain recombines TRBV6-1 with TRBJ1-1, with TRBD1 matching over 8 bases. From germline, CDR1 is MNHNS and CDR2 SASEGT. V trimming: 1 base; J trimming: 5 bases; junction bases outside the gene matches: 6. The CDR3 sequence is 15 residues long. The CDR3 nucleotides read TGTGCCAGCAGTGAAGAGGACAGGGTAGGGACTGAAGCTTTCTTT. The encoded protein is CASSEEDRVGTEAFF.

In its sample, this clonotype was seen a few times. The gene calls are TRBV5-1 and TRBJ2-4; maybe TRBD1 (6 bases). There are 15 residues in the CDR3. Between the trimmed V and J ends, which lost 1 base and 5 bases, there was a span of 13 bases. Germline-derived CDR1 and CDR2 are SGHRS and YFSETQ. The CDR3 reads CASSLLSGVENIQYF. CDR3 coding DNA: TGCGCCAGCAGCTTGTTGTCAGGGGTGGAAAACATTCAGTACTTC. The full variable domain, its missing parts supplied by reference TRBV5-1 and TRBJ2-4, is KAGVTQTPRYLIKTRGQQVTLSCSPISGHRSVSWYQQTPGQGLQFLFEYFSETQRNKGNFPGRFSGRQFSNSRSEMNVSTLELGDSALYLCASSLLSGVENIQYFGAGTRLSVL.

This chain uses TRBV7-9 with TRBJ2-3; D unclear. Looked up from germline, CDR1 is SEHNR and CDR2 is FQNEAQ (reference sequence). The CDR3 totals 13 residues. Trimming removed 1 base at V and 7 bases at J, with 9 bases between. The chain's CDR3 is CASSLGEGHTQYF. In DNA form, the CDR3 reads TGTGCCAGCAGCTTAGGTGAAGGTCATACGCAGTATTTT.

This clonotype was found many times. A junction end diverges from the germline sequence, so it may reflect a read error. This chain joins TRBV7-9 and TRBJ1-4; D is perhaps TRBD1 (5 bases). Germline V CDR1 and CDR2: SEHNR, FQNEAQ (reference sequence). The CDR3 contains 13 residues. The DNA of the CDR3 is TGTGCCAGCAGCCTAGCCGCCGGGGGAAAACTGTTTTTT. Translating it yields CASSLAAGGKLFF.

This clonotype was detected only a few times. The V call is TRBV10-3, the J call TRBJ2-5; 7 nucleotides line up with TRBD2. V lost 7 bases, J lost 2 bases, and 4 bases stayed unmatched. Germline CDR1 reads ENHRY; CDR2 reads SYGVKD. The CDR3 covers 13 residues. The CDR3 region is CAIKGGGQETQYF. CDR3 nucleotides: TGTGCCATCAAGGGCGGGGGACAAGAGACCCAGTACTTC.

The table lists this clonotype with a few counts. The chain recombines TRBV24-1 with TRBJ2-1; D is possibly TRBD1 (6 bases). V lost 9 bases and J 4 bases, leaving 15 bases between the germline ends. The CDR3 consists of 14 residues. Germline CDR1 is KGHDR and CDR2 is SFDVKD. As DNA, the CDR3 is TGTGCCACCGATTCGGGGCAGGGGTACAATGAGCAGTTCTTC. It specifies CATDSGQGYNEQFF.